Below are 3 T cell receptor beta chains sequenced from a single sample in a study of shared clonotypes between healthy human individuals. Profiled with immunoSEQ multiplex PCR; TCRdb holds only in-frame clones, not every one. The sample lists some 1 million clones, about 74% occurring once. Sequencing was performed on memory CD4+ T cells sorted from blood. Subset defined: CD45RA-negative fraction. Receptors were obtained from a man younger than 35 in good health.

CDR3 DNA: TGCGCCAGCAGCCCCGCCTTTAGCGGGGGGGCCGGAGGCATTCAGTACTTC. Translation gives CASSPAFSGGAGGIQYF. The chain links TRBV4-1 to TRBJ2-4; 11 nucleotides match TRBD2. Germline CDR1 and CDR2: MGHRA and YSYEKL. CDR3 length: 17 residues. The ends lost 4 bases at V and 9 bases at J; junction bases unmatched: 14.

In its sample, this clone was seen a few times. The J gene is TRBJ2-1, the V gene TRBV10-3; TRBD2 matches at 13 bases. Germline V lookup: CDR1 ENHRY, CDR2 SYGVKD. The J segment lost 3 bases and the V segment lost 10 bases, leaving 9 bases of the junction unmatched. This CDR3 has 16 amino acids. In nucleotides, the CDR3 is TGTGCCACACTAGCGGGAGGGACTATAGGCTACAATGAGCAGTTCTTC. Protein product: CATLAGGTIGYNEQFF.

The rearrangement links TRBV30 to TRBJ1-1; D may be TRBD1 (6 bases). CDR1 GTSNPN and CDR2 SVGIG come from the germline V gene (reference sequence). Trimming left V 3 bases short and J 4 bases short, with 18 bases between. The CDR3 spans 15 residues. The CDR3 DNA reads as TGTGCCTGGAGCGCAAGACGGGGAGGGGGCACTGAAGCTTTCTTT. This translates into CAWSARRGGGTEAFF.